This T cell receptor beta chain was retrieved from a study of CD8 T cells in ankylosing spondylitis. Via MiXCR, TCRdb re-called the 5' RACE reads, giving one row per CDR3 protein. The profile shows about 140,000 distinct CDR3 sequences, 6.5% to 8.5% of them singletons. CDR3 length: 14 amino acids. Germline loops: CDR1 MDHEN, CDR2 SYDVKM. V lost 3 bases to trimming and J lost 2 bases, with 8 bases between them. The chain has TRBV28 and TRBJ1-3, with a weak D call TRBD1 (5 bases). The sequenced material came from synovial fluid, either unsorted or a sorted T cell fraction (not recorded which). The source is a male donor with ankylosing spondylitis. This chain's CDR3 is CASSFPGAGNTIYF. The CDR3 nucleotides are TGTGCCAGCAGTTTTCCGGGGGCTGGAAACACCATATATTTT.